What follows are 23 T cell receptor beta chains derived from one specimen sequenced in a study of CD8 T cells in Susac syndrome (dated by TCRdb to between 2018 and 2021). Library preparation was by the immunoSEQ multiplex PCR assay. RNA was extracted with the RNeasy kit and roughly 0.5 to 1 ug was reverse transcribed using random hexamers. Through fastp at Q25 and MiXCR, TCRdb rebuilt clones from the public reads, retaining in-frame beta chains. Rows with one shared CDR3 protein collapse into an entry with the most common genes and DNA. For this sample the table gives under 95,000 distinct CDR3 sequences, of which approximately 95% were detected only once. Under 0.6% of the sample is taken by the ten largest. The sequencing input was CD8+ T cells from PBMCs. Source of these receptors: a human donor with Susac syndrome.

The table lists this clonotype with a count of one. The rearrangement uses TRBV15 and TRBJ1-4; 7 nucleotides line up with TRBD1. The germline CDR1 and CDR2 sequences are LNHNV and YYDKDF (reference sequence). With V trimmed by 5 bases and J by 3 bases, 6 bases remained unmatched. This CDR3 is 15 amino acids long. The chain's CDR3 is CATSPWTGANEKLFF. The CDR3 nucleotides read TGTGCCACCAGCCCCTGGACAGGAGCTAATGAAAAACTGTTTTTT.

This rearrangement joins TRBV27 to TRBJ2-7, with 10 bases identical to TRBD1. Germline lookup yields CDR1 MNHEY and CDR2 SMNVEV (reference sequence). CDR3 length equals 14 residues. Losses at the gene ends were 5 bases for V and 6 bases for J; bases not matched to a gene: 7. The chain's CDR3 is CASSVARTGGEQYF. As DNA, the CDR3 is TGTGCCAGCAGTGTTGCAAGGACAGGGGGCGAGCAGTACTTC.

The chain combines TRBV20-1 with TRBJ2-1; either TRBD1 or TRBD2 may supply D (7 bases each). The CDR3 length is 18 residues. The V end lost 4 bases, the J end lost 1 base, and 23 bases lay between the germline ends. CDR1 is DFQATT, CDR2 SNEGSKA, per germline (reference sequence). CDR3 loop: CSATGGEITVWSYNEQFF. CDR3 nucleotide sequence: TGCAGTGCTACAGGGGGGGAGATCACGGTTTGGTCCTACAATGAGCAGTTCTTC.

The chain recombines TRBV20-1 with TRBJ2-7; 7 nucleotides line up with TRBD1. In germline, CDR1 is DFQATT, CDR2 SNEGSKA (reference sequence). The length of the CDR3 is 14 residues. V shed 3 bases and J 3 bases; nucleotides not matched to a gene: 8. The CDR3 DNA follows: TGCAGTGCTAGGGGGGACAGCCTCATCTACGAGCAGTACTTC. This sequence encodes CSARGDSLIYEQYF.

In regard to this clonotype: A read error may account for a junction end that differs from germline. The genes are TRBV29-1 and TRBJ1-2; D not resolved. The germline V gene encodes CDR1 SQVTM and CDR2 ANQGSEA. The CDR3 consists of 12 residues. The CDR3 loop is CSLDDGLGGYTF. In DNA form, the CDR3 reads TGCAGCCTTGATGATGGCCTTGGCGGCTACACCTTC.

In its sample, this clonotype was seen a few times. The rearrangement joins TRBV12-3 or TRBV12-4 to TRBJ2-1; no firm D call. Trimming removed 3 bases at V and 0 bases at J, with 6 bases between. The CDR3 spans 14 residues. In DNA form, the CDR3 reads TGTGCCAGCAGTTTGGCAGGCTCCTACAATGAGCAGTTCTTC. Protein: CASSLAGSYNEQFF.

The chain combines TRBV7-9 with TRBJ2-7; D is unclear. V was trimmed by 5 bases and J by 0 bases, leaving 11 bases between them. Germline V CDR1 and CDR2: SEHNR, FQNEAQ (reference sequence). This CDR3 contains 14 residues. The CDR3 is CASSLNGDSYEQYF. The CDR3, as DNA: TGTGCCAGCAGCCTGAACGGTGACTCCTACGAGCAGTACTTC.

The chain employs TRBV28 and TRBJ2-7; TRBD2 matches 11 bases. The CDR3 runs to 16 residues. After removal of 5 bases from V and 2 bases from J, the junction contained 8 bases not matched to a gene. Per the germline V gene, CDR1 is MDHEN and CDR2 is SYDVKM. DNA for the CDR3: TGTGCCAGCAGTATCACTAGCGGGAGCGTCACCTACGAGCAGTACTTC. It yields the protein CASSITSGSVTYEQYF.

The chain employs TRBV30 and TRBJ1-1; weak D call: TRBD1 (5 bases). Germline loops: CDR1 GTSNPN, CDR2 SVGIG (reference sequence). The CDR3 totals 13 residues. The V gene lost 0 bases and the J gene lost 3 bases, with 8 bases spanning the gap. For the CDR3, the DNA is TGTGCCTGGAGTGTCGGCAGGGACACTGAAGCTTTCTTT. Protein product: CAWSVGRDTEAFF.

The rearrangement joins TRBV3-1 to TRBJ1-2, with D perhaps TRBD1 (5 bases). Germline V gene data show CDR1 as LGHDT and CDR2 as YNNKEL (reference sequence). Trimming stripped 4 bases from V and 5 bases from J, with 17 bases between. The CDR3 length is 15 residues. CDR3 region: CASSPGGAPSYGYTF. CDR3 bases: TGTGCCAGCAGCCCAGGAGGGGCCCCTTCTTATGGCTACACCTTC.

Of note for this clonotype: Germline and junction disagree at one end, which may indicate a read error. J is TRBJ2-2 and V is TRBV20-1; 7 nucleotides match TRBD1. Germline loops: CDR1 DFQATT, CDR2 SNEGSKA (reference sequence). The CDR3 covers 14 residues. CDR3 DNA: TGCAGTGCTAGCAAGGGGGCTGAGACCGGGGAGCCGTTTTTT. Amino acids: CSASKGAETGEPFF.

The chain carries TRBV5-1 and TRBJ2-1; 13 bases align to TRBD2. J was trimmed by 8 bases and V by 4 bases; bases with no gene match: 6. The CDR3 has 15 amino acids. Germline values: CDR1 SGHRS, CDR2 YFSETQ. Here the CDR3 reads CASSIGLAGDDEQFF. The CDR3 nucleotides read TGCGCCAGCAGCATCGGACTAGCGGGAGACGATGAGCAGTTCTTC.

This clonotype was recorded a few times. The chain couples TRBV29-1 to TRBJ2-2; possibly TRBD1 for D (6 bases). V dropped 7 bases and J dropped 2 bases, with 8 bases sitting between them. The CDR3 sequence is 12 residues long. Germline lookup yields CDR1 SQVTM and CDR2 ANQGSEA. CDR3 in amino acids: CSGTANTGELFF. The CDR3 DNA reads TGCAGCGGGACAGCCAACACCGGGGAGCTGTTTTTT.

The rearrangement uses TRBV20-1 and TRBJ2-5, with D hard to call. In germline, CDR1 is DFQATT, CDR2 SNEGSKA (reference sequence). V lost 2 bases and J 3 bases, leaving 10 bases between the germline ends. The CDR3 spans 13 residues. The CDR3 spells CSARYPGEETQYF. The CDR3 region has the DNA TGCAGTGCTAGATATCCAGGCGAAGAGACCCAGTACTTC.

V is TRBV5-6 and J is TRBJ1-2; no definite D call. Germline CDR1 SGHDT, CDR2 YYEEEE. This CDR3 is 14 amino acids long. Trimming took off 2 bases at V and 2 bases at J, with 10 bases between the two ends. CDR3 loop: CASSFGELNYGYTF. The CDR3 DNA sequence: TGTGCCAGCAGCTTTGGGGAACTCAACTATGGCTACACCTTC.

The chain is built from TRBV5-1 and TRBJ1-1, with D possibly being TRBD1 (6 bases). Trimming removed 4 bases at V and 5 bases at J, with 12 bases between. Germline V CDR1 and CDR2: SGHRS, YFSETQ. This CDR3 comprises 13 residues. This CDR3 is CASSPPGQTEAFF. CDR3 coding DNA: TGCGCCAGCAGCCCTCCCGGACAGACTGAAGCTTTCTTT.

Points on this clonotype: One junction end disagrees with the germline gene, perhaps due to a read error. V gene TRBV2 combines with J gene TRBJ2-5; D is unresolved. This CDR3 contains 8 residues. CDR1 is SNHLY and CDR2 is FYNNEI in the germline V gene. CDR3 nucleotides: TGTGCCAGCAGTGACCCTCACTTC. This codes for CASSDPHF.

The chain joins TRBV9 to TRBJ1-2; D gene uncertain. The V and J ends lost 0 bases and 5 bases respectively, with 11 bases between them. In germline, CDR1 is SGDLS, CDR2 YYNGEE. This CDR3 has 14 residues. The DNA of the CDR3 is TGTGCCAGCAGCGTAGTCCCCCCCAAGTATGGCTACACCTTC. Amino acid sequence: CASSVVPPKYGYTF.

This sequence joins TRBV27 and TRBJ1-5; D ambiguous. Trimming took 4 bases from V and 4 from J, leaving 17 bases between them. The CDR3 is made up of 16 amino acids. CDR1 and CDR2 from the germline V gene are MNHEY and SMNVEV (reference sequence). The CDR3 nucleotides read TGTGCCAGCAGTTCCGGAGTGGGTACGGGTAATCAGCCCCAGCATTTT. Its protein is CASSSGVGTGNQPQHF.

The chain joins TRBV19 to TRBJ2-1; TRBD2 agrees at 9 bases. The germline V gene has CDR1 LNHDA and CDR2 SQIVND (reference sequence). The CDR3 runs 16 residues. V was pared by 7 bases and J by 6 bases, with 13 bases of the junction left unmatched. CDR3: CASIDKGGRAVNEQFF. CDR3 bases: TGTGCCAGTATTGACAAAGGCGGGAGGGCTGTCAATGAGCAGTTCTTC.

V and J are TRBV6-2 or TRBV6-3 and TRBJ1-5; no reliable D call. CDR3 length: 15 residues. V was trimmed by 7 bases and J by 0 bases, leaving 13 bases between them. Germline CDR1 is MNHEY and CDR2 is SVGEGT. The CDR3 region is CASTPSVYSNQPQHF. Written as DNA, the CDR3 is TGTGCCAGCACCCCGTCAGTTTATAGCAATCAGCCCCAGCATTTT.

The table lists this clonotype with a count of one. CDR3 sequence reads: CASSWQPGQEQHF. The CDR3 nucleotides are TGTGCCAGCAGTTGGCAACCGGGACAGGAACAGCATTTT. The rearrangement joins TRBV12-3 or TRBV12-4 to TRBJ1-5; 8 nucleotides agree with TRBD1. Trimming cost V 4 bases and J 13 bases; bases outside gene matches: 9. This CDR3 comprises 13 residues.

The sample holds a few counts of this clonotype. The V and J genes are TRBV29-1 and TRBJ2-7; D not resolved. V lost 6 bases, J lost 4 bases, and 10 bases lay in between. The CDR3 is 11 amino acids. Germline CDR1 reads SQVTM; CDR2 reads ANQGSEA. CDR3 amino acids: CSVRDAYEQYF. CDR3 bases: TGCAGCGTCCGAGACGCATACGAGCAGTACTTC.